Many counts were recorded for the clone carrying this TCR beta chain. The target antigen is unknown. Separate alpha and beta amplification began at the second PCR step. Germline V gives CDR1 ENHRY, CDR2 SYGVKD. Deletions cut 6 bases from V and 0 bases from J, with 12 bases between. The CDR3 covers 15 residues. Both TRBC1 and TRBC2 were covered by a beta constant-region primer of two equimolar oligonucleotides. The ligated cDNA underwent four PCR rounds using SP2 and nested alpha and beta constant-region primers. TCRdb re-called the UMI-ligation and nested PCR reads through MiXCR, storing one row per CDR3 protein. This table holds 150,000 or so distinct CDR3 sequences, approximately 24% found once. The sample comes from a study of naive and memory T cell subsets. Broader study findings: Especially in CD8 cells, naive repertoires contained a few larger clonotypes, possibly CD45RA-re-expressing memory cells. Over 95% of naive TCR sequences appeared only once after error correction, unlike memory subsets. Between naive and memory subsets, TCR abundance power law exponents differed. Findings for naive and memory subsets could not be checked against ground truth.

The sequence was collected from a human donor in good health. The chain employs TRBV10-3 and TRBJ2-1; possible D gene TRBD2, 5 bases. What was sequenced was naive CD4+ T cells from blood. CDR3 bases: TGTGCCATCAGCTTGCTCGCGGGCTCCTACAATGAGCAGTTCTTC. It codes for CAISLLAGSYNEQFF.